The present TCR beta chain was sequenced within a study of early T cells in non-severe SARS-CoV-2 infection. For the study at large: The chains were unpaired, and the sequenced material was bulk RNA from unsorted whole blood. Study-level results: Database matching using VDJdb favored anti-spike CD8 responses, with private and CD4 specificities left missing.

As concerns this clonotype: Its target is unknown.

The V end was cut by 2 bases, the J end by 0 bases, with 11 bases between. CDR1 and CDR2 (germline): MNHEY, SVGEGT. This CDR3 has 16 amino acids. Individually, cDNA molecules had unique molecular identifiers attached to them. One entry per CDR3 protein, called by TCRdb with MiXCR from the 5' RACE reads. Among about 64,000 distinct CDR3 sequences, approximately 14% were seen once, and the ten largest hold around 4.3%. The chain joins TRBV6-2 or TRBV6-3 to TRBJ1-3, with D possibly TRBD1 on 5 matching bases. The sample taken for sequencing was whole blood. The TCR was taken from an adult who was a healthcare worker with PCR-confirmed SARS-CoV-2 infection or an uninfected control (not recorded which). CDR3: CASSYRQPSSGNTIYF. The CDR3 DNA is TGTGCCAGCAGTTACAGACAGCCAAGCTCTGGAAACACCATATATTTT.